The 14 T cell receptor beta chains below all came from one sample that was sequenced in a study of vaccination effects on CD4 cells after COVID-19. For these receptors, no antigen is known. Culturing for 10 days preceded CD4+ T cell isolation. Confirmation by PCR established that the person had SARS-CoV-2 infection between March and December 2020. Participants received two doses of either the BNT162b2 or mRNA-1273 vaccine. TCRdb's copy holds only in-frame clones and misses some; the assay was immunoSEQ multiplex PCR. The sample lists tens of thousands of clones; 75% were seen once. The sample in question was CD4+ T cells from PBMCs cultured without peptide, obtained after COVID-19 vaccination. All receptors come from a human donor who had a prior SARS-CoV-2 infection.

This clone has only a few counts. V and J are TRBV7-3 and TRBJ1-1, with TRBD1 identical over 7 bases. The germline V gene encodes CDR1 SGHTA and CDR2 FQGTGA. V dropped 5 bases and J dropped 2; count of bases not matched to a gene: 8. This CDR3 has 15 residues. The CDR3 DNA follows: TGTGCCAGCAGCGCACAGGGGTCCCCCAACACTGAAGCTTTCTTT. This sequence encodes CASSAQGSPNTEAFF.

The chain employs TRBV29-1 and TRBJ1-4; possible D gene TRBD1, 6 bases. The CDR3 totals 13 residues. Trimming cost V 6 bases and J 8 bases, with 16 bases left between them. CDR1 is SQVTM, CDR2 ANQGSEA, per germline. The CDR3 loop reads CSVGWIGGEKLFF. CDR3 sequence (DNA): TGCAGCGTCGGGTGGATAGGGGGAGAAAAACTGTTTTTT.

This chain links TRBV5-4 with TRBJ1-1, with a weak D call TRBD1 (5 bases). Looked up from germline, CDR1 is SGHNT and CDR2 is YYREEE (reference sequence). This CDR3 has 14 residues. V was clipped by 7 bases and J by 3 bases, with 16 bases between them. The CDR3 sequence: CASYPGAGDTEAFF. In DNA, the CDR3 is TGTGCCAGCTACCCCGGCGCGGGGGACACTGAAGCTTTCTTT.

The chain's CDR3 is CASSPRDDQPQHF. The CDR3 DNA reads TGTGCCAGCAGCCCGAGGGACGATCAGCCCCAGCATTTT. The chain carries TRBV7-9 and TRBJ1-5; D perhaps matches TRBD1 (5 bases). The germline V gene encodes CDR1 SEHNR and CDR2 FQNEAQ (reference sequence). With 5 bases removed from V and 5 bases from J, the gap between germline ends came to 10 bases. The CDR3 has 13 amino acids.

A single count supports this clone. This chain links TRBV3-1 (or the pseudogene TRBV3-2) with TRBJ2-2; TRBD1 aligns across 7 bases. Trimming cost V 0 bases and J 3 bases; bases outside gene matches: 4. Germline CDR1 and CDR2: LGHDT and YNNKEL (reference sequence). This CDR3 spans 16 amino acids. CDR3 region: CASSQEQGTDTGELFF. In DNA form, the CDR3 reads TGTGCCAGCAGCCAAGAACAGGGGACCGACACCGGGGAGCTGTTTTTT.

The DNA of the CDR3 is TGTGCCAGCAGTGAAGGGACTAGCGAGTTCACAGATACGCAGTATTTT. This translates into CASSEGTSEFTDTQYF. The V gene is TRBV2, the J gene TRBJ2-3; 9 positions agree with TRBD2. The CDR3 length is 16 residues. Per germline, CDR1 SNHLY and CDR2 FYNNEI. V was clipped by 1 base and J by 2 bases; unmatched bases: 4.

The V call is TRBV10-3, the J call TRBJ1-1; no clear D. The CDR3 sequence is 15 residues long. V lost 2 bases and J lost 1, with 11 bases in between. CDR1 is ENHRY and CDR2 is SYGVKD in the germline V gene. Here the CDR3 DNA reads TGTGCCATCAGTGAGCTCGAGGGCACGAACACTGAAGCTTTCTTT. Translating gives CAISELEGTNTEAFF.

This clone was observed a few times. The chain uses TRBV2 and TRBJ2-1; 7 nucleotides line up with TRBD1. V lost 8 bases and J lost 7; bases outside the gene matches: 5. The CDR3 consists of 12 residues. CDR1 and CDR2 from the germline V gene are SNHLY and FYNNEI. The CDR3 loop reads CASHRDSNEQFF. In nucleotides, the CDR3 is TGTGCCAGCCACCGGGACAGTAATGAGCAGTTCTTC. Full variable domain (outside the CDR3, taken from reference TRBV2 and TRBJ2-1): EPEVTQTPSHQVTQMGQEVILRCVPISNHLYFYWYRQILGQKVEFLVSFYNNEISEKSEIFDDQFSVERPDGSNFTLKIRSTKLEDSAMYFCASHRDSNEQFFGPGTRLTVL.

The chain is built from TRBV7-9 and TRBJ1-2; 7 nucleotides line up with TRBD1. Unmatched junction bases numbered 11, after V lost 5 bases and J lost 8 bases. This CDR3 is built from 14 residues. The germline gives CDR1 SEHNR, CDR2 FQNEAQ (reference sequence). CDR3 loop: CASSKTTGVWGYTF. In DNA, the CDR3 is TGTGCCAGCAGCAAAACAACAGGGGTTTGGGGCTACACCTTC.

The genes are TRBV11-1 and TRBJ2-1; D might be TRBD1 (6 bases). Germline loops: CDR1 SGHAT, CDR2 FQDESV (reference sequence). The CDR3 loop spans 14 amino acids. V was shortened by 7 bases and J by 2 bases, with 12 bases between the two germline ends. In DNA form, the CDR3 reads TGTGCCAGCAAACACAGGGAAACCTACAATGAGCAGTTCTTC. The encoded protein is CASKHRETYNEQFF.

This clone was seen a handful of times. One end of the junction fails to match germline, which may point to a read error. J is TRBJ2-3 and V is TRBV7-7; maybe TRBD2 (5 bases). CDR1 and CDR2 from the germline V gene are SSHAT and FNYEAQ (reference sequence). This CDR3 has 13 amino acids. CDR3 bases: TGTGCTAGCAGCTTAGCGCTCGCAGATACGCAGTATTTT. This encodes CASSLALADTQYF.

Regarding this clone: An end of the junction differs from the germline gene, which may be a read error. The V and J genes are TRBV6-1 and TRBJ1-5; 7 positions match TRBD1. CDR1 and CDR2 from the germline V gene are MNHNS and SASEGT. The CDR3 has 14 amino acids. CDR3 DNA: TGTGCCAGCAGAGAAGGGGGCGGCAATCAGCCCCAGCATTTT. Its translation: CASREGGGNQPQHF.

Written as DNA, the CDR3 is TGCGCCAGCAGCTTGGTGGCCGTCTCCTACGAGCAGTACTTC. Protein sequence: CASSLVAVSYEQYF. This chain links TRBV5-1 with TRBJ2-7; D unclear. V was trimmed by 0 bases and J by 0 bases, leaving 7 bases between them. This CDR3 region has 14 residues. Germline V lookup: CDR1 SGHRS, CDR2 YFSETQ.

This rearrangement joins TRBV7-9 to TRBJ2-3; D call uncertain. The CDR3 has 16 residues. Trimming took off 6 bases at V and 2 bases at J, with 18 bases between the two ends. Germline CDR1 is SEHNR and CDR2 is FQNEAQ (reference sequence). This CDR3 is CASRHPDGPNTDTQYF. The DNA of the CDR3 is TGTGCCAGCAGACACCCGGACGGACCTAACACAGATACGCAGTATTTT.